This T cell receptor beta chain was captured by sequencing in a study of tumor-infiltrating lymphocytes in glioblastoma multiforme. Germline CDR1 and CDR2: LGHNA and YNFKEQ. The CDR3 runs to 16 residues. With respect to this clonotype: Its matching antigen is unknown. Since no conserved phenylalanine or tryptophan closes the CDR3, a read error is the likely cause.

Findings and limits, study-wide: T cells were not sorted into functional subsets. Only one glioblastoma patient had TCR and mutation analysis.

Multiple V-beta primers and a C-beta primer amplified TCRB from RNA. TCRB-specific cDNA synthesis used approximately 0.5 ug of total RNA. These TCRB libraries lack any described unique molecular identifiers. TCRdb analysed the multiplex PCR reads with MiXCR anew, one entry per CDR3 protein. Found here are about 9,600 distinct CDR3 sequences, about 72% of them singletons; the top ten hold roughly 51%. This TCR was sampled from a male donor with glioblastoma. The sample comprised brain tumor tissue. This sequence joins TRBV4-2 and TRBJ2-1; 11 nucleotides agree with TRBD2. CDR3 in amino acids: CVSSLAGGLSYNEQFS. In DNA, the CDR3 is TGTGTCAGCAGTCTAGCGGGAGGTCTCTCCTACAATGAGCAGTTCTCC.